The rows below give T cell receptor beta chains drawn from one sample of a study of T cell changes during pregnancy in multiple sclerosis. Clones were sequenced by immunoSEQ multiplex PCR, and TCRdb holds only the in-frame ones, with some missing. The table records fewer than 150,000 clones, about 96% of them present only once. The material was peripheral blood, obtained after pregnancy. The source is a female donor with multiple sclerosis, enrolled in a pregnancy study. The CDR3 runs from the conserved cysteine through the conserved F or W.

v_gene | CDR3aa
TRBV9 | CASSVLSGRATDTQYF
TRBV28 | CASTENSNQPQHF
TRBV6-5 | CASSYEAGASTDTQYF
TRBV5-1 | CASSKGTGPTSFYEQYF
TRBV27 | CASSPRTSGRFYNEQFF
TRBV7-2 | CASSLTRQGPSNYGYTF
TRBV5-1 | CASRERDSTDTQYF
TRBV30 | CAWSGSKRASYNEQFF
TRBV4-1 | CASSAGSSGNTIYF
TRBV29-1 | CSASLGQGAHEQYF
TRBV7-2 | CASSFDRLLADEQFF
TRBV11-2 | CASSLWEGFNEQFF
TRBV6-1 | CASSETTRYQETQYF
TRBV4-2 | CASSLTDREDEQFF
TRBV5-5 | CASSTQTGGLGEPQHF
TRBV27 | CASSLFWGTGYEQYF
TRBV28 | CASSPTGGGSYEQYF
TRBV28 | CASSRGGTGATDTQYF
TRBV5-4 | CASSLAGTGPGELFF
TRBV7-6 | CASSSETSGNSYNEQFF
TRBV19 | CASMKGVTGPKHGYTF
TRBV29-1 | CSVSGLAGGLGEQFF
TRBV5-1 | CASSLSVAGFSTDTQYF
TRBV28 | CASSHRDRGLGEQYF
TRBV4-1 | CASSQDPPTSGPSYEQYF
TRBV7-3 | CASSLWGGSSYNEQFF
TRBV30 | CAWSVRAGVGGELFF
TRBV6-5 | CASSYAGGNYGYTF
TRBV28 | CASGTFGQGSYEQYF
TRBV5-5 | CASTYRTSGRSTGELFF
TRBV5-8 | CASSRDRQNEKLFF
TRBV5-6 | CASSWSGVNYGYTF
TRBV2 | CASSNEGSYSGNTIYF
TRBV6-1 | CATLTSGTYEQYF
TRBV20-1 | CSARVVDEQYF